This is a list of T cell receptor beta chains from one sample in a study of T-cell memory formation after mild COVID-19. TCRdb processed the 5' RACE reads anew with MiXCR; each CDR3 protein has one entry. This sample has roughly 1,600 distinct CDR3 sequences, with roughly 63% found just once. The sequenced sample consisted of PBMCs or a T cell subset sorted from them (not recorded which). Receptors originate from an adult who had mild COVID-19 (a few samples of this study predate the infection). Cell type and time point are not known. The CDR3 runs from the conserved cysteine through the conserved F or W. D genes are given only for firm matches. A row's size may be missing; if present it is once, few, many or a size class.

J: TRBJ2-5
size: -
D: TRBD2
V: TRBV7-3
DNA: TGTGCCAGCAGCTTGACGGGAGGTTTATCAGGCGAGACCCAGTACTTC
CDR3: CASSLTGGLSGETQYF

J: TRBJ1-2
size: -
D: -
V: TRBV7-6
DNA: TGTGCCAGCAGCCCCTACCGGGGAGGGGGTTCCTATGGCTACACCTTC
CDR3: CASSPYRGGGSYGYTF

J: TRBJ2-1
size: -
D: -
V: TRBV25-1
DNA: TGTGCCAGCAGTATCAGGTACAATGAGCAGTTCTTC
CDR3: CASSIRYNEQFF

J: TRBJ2-5
size: -
D: -
V: TRBV5-5
DNA: TGTGCCAGCAGCCTTCGTGGGCAAGAGACCCAGTACTTC
CDR3: CASSLRGQETQYF

J: TRBJ2-3
size: once
D: TRBD2
V: TRBV7-8
DNA: TGTGCCAGCAGCTTACCGGGGGGAACGGGCACAGATACGCAGTATTTT
CDR3: CASSLPGGTGTDTQYF

J: TRBJ2-7
size: large
D: TRBD2
V: TRBV5-1
DNA: TGCGCCAGCAGCGGCTTAGCGGGGCTTAGCTCCTACGAGCAGTACTTC
CDR3: CASSGLAGLSSYEQYF

J: TRBJ2-2
size: -
D: TRBD1
V: TRBV24-1
DNA: TGTGCCACCAGTCGACAGGGAAGCGGGGAGCTGTTTTTT
CDR3: CATSRQGSGELFF

J: TRBJ1-1
size: -
D: -
V: TRBV5-5
DNA: TGTGCCAGCAGCTTGAACCCCATTGGGGGCACTGAAGCTTTCTTT
CDR3: CASSLNPIGGTEAFF

J: TRBJ2-2
size: large
D: -
V: TRBV3-1
DNA: TGTGCCAGCAGCCCCCCCCCTCACACCGGGGAGCTGTTTTTT
CDR3: CASSPPPHTGELFF

J: TRBJ1-5
size: -
D: -
V: TRBV27
DNA: TGTGCCAGCAGGCGGGACTCCCATATATTGGCCCAGCATTTT
CDR3: CASRRDSHILAQHF

J: TRBJ1-2
size: -
D: TRBD1
V: TRBV12-3/TRBV12-4
DNA: TGTGCCAGCAGTTTGAGCGGGACAGGGACCTATGGCTACACCTTC
CDR3: CASSLSGTGTYGYTF

J: TRBJ2-5
size: -
D: -
V: TRBV20-1
DNA: TGCAGTGCTAGATGGGCAGGTGGAGAGACCCAGTACTTC
CDR3: CSARWAGGETQYF

J: TRBJ2-1
size: large
D: -
V: TRBV9
DNA: TGTGCCAGCAGCGCCGGGACCCTATACAATGAGCAGTTCTTC
CDR3: CASSAGTLYNEQFF

J: TRBJ2-5
size: medium-sized
D: TRBD1
V: TRBV3-1
DNA: TGTGCCAGCAGCCAACGACAGGGATACCAAGAGACCCAGTACTTC
CDR3: CASSQRQGYQETQYF

J: TRBJ2-7
size: -
D: TRBD2
V: TRBV14
DNA: TGTGCCAGCAGCCACGGACCGGGACTAGCGGGGGTCCTCTCCTACGAGCAGTACTTC
CDR3: CASSHGPGLAGVLSYEQYF

J: TRBJ2-5
size: -
D: -
V: TRBV5-1
DNA: TGCGCCAGCAGCCCGGGGGAGTACCAAGAGACCCAGTACTTC
CDR3: CASSPGEYQETQYF

J: TRBJ2-7
size: medium-sized
D: TRBD2
V: TRBV10-3
DNA: TGTGCCATCAGTGAGTCGACTAGCGGGAGCGAACTATTCACCTACGAGCAGTACTTC
CDR3: CAISESTSGSELFTYEQYF

J: TRBJ2-3
size: -
D: -
V: TRBV7-2
DNA: TGTGCCAGCAGCTCCGATAGCATGGGCACAGATACGCAGTATTTT
CDR3: CASSSDSMGTDTQYF

J: TRBJ1-6
size: -
D: -
V: TRBV5-1
DNA: TGCGCCAGCAGCGGATTCGGGGGTCCTAATTCACCCCTCCACTTT
CDR3: CASSGFGGPNSPLHF

J: TRBJ2-3
size: -
D: TRBD2
V: TRBV24-1
DNA: TGTGCCACCAGTGATTGGACTAGCGGGAGGTCAACCCTACTCACAGATACGCAGTATTTT
CDR3: CATSDWTSGRSTLLTDTQYF

J: TRBJ2-6
size: medium-sized
D: -
V: TRBV19
DNA: TGTGCCAGTAGTTTCACCGAGGGGGTATACGGGGCCAACGTCCTGACTTTC
CDR3: CASSFTEGVYGANVLTF

J: TRBJ2-7
size: once
D: -
V: TRBV5-4
DNA: TGTGCCAGCAGAGAGGGGACTGCCTCCTACGAGCAGTACTTC
CDR3: CASREGTASYEQYF

J: TRBJ2-4
size: once
D: -
V: TRBV5-5
DNA: TGTGCCAGCAGCTCGGAAACGGGCCTGATTCAGTACTTC
CDR3: CASSSETGLIQYF

J: TRBJ2-7
size: -
D: -
V: TRBV27
DNA: TGTGCCAGCACAGGGGGGAGCGAGCAGTACTTC
CDR3: CASTGGSEQYF

J: TRBJ1-3
size: few
D: -
V: TRBV20-1
DNA: TGCAGTGCTCGTGGAAACACCATATATTTT
CDR3: CSARGNTIYF

J: TRBJ2-2
size: few
D: -
V: TRBV12-3/TRBV12-4
DNA: TGTGCCAGCACACACCTTCGGAACATCAACACCGGGGAGCTGTTTTTT
CDR3: CASTHLRNINTGELFF

J: TRBJ2-1
size: large
D: -
V: TRBV9
DNA: TGTGCCAGCAGCGTAGTTGACTCATCAGGCAATGAGCAGTTCTTC
CDR3: CASSVVDSSGNEQFF

J: TRBJ2-1
size: -
D: -
V: TRBV19
DNA: TGTGCCAGTAGTATGCCCTCAGGGGCTAATGAGCAGTTCTTC
CDR3: CASSMPSGANEQFF

J: TRBJ1-1
size: medium-sized
D: -
V: TRBV4-1
DNA: TGCGCCAGCAGCCCGCGACAGAACACTGAAGCTTTCTTT
CDR3: CASSPRQNTEAFF

J: TRBJ1-1
size: -
D: -
V: TRBV5-1
DNA: TGCGCCAGCAGCTTGATAACTACGGGGGAGACTGAAGCTTTCTTT
CDR3: CASSLITTGETEAFF

J: TRBJ2-5
size: -
D: TRBD2
V: TRBV7-2
DNA: TGTGCCAGCAGCAGCGGGACTCTGGAGACCCAGTACTTC
CDR3: CASSSGTLETQYF

J: TRBJ2-3
size: large
D: -
V: TRBV4-1
DNA: TGCGCCAGCAGCCAACTACCGCCCGGGGGCGCAGCCTCAGATACGCAGTATTTT
CDR3: CASSQLPPGGAASDTQYF

J: TRBJ2-7
size: -
D: TRBD1
V: TRBV6-1
DNA: TGTGCCATTCCGGGACAGAGGGACGAGCAGTACTTC
CDR3: CAIPGQRDEQYF

J: TRBJ2-5
size: -
D: TRBD1
V: TRBV3-1
DNA: TGTGCCAGCAGGCGTCGGACAGGGATAGCGGAGACCCAGTACTTC
CDR3: CASRRRTGIAETQYF

J: TRBJ2-1
size: large
D: -
V: TRBV7-9
DNA: TGTGCCAGCAGCCCCCCCGGAAGTCGGTCCTACAATGAGCAGTTCTTC
CDR3: CASSPPGSRSYNEQFF

J: TRBJ2-3
size: -
D: -
V: TRBV24-1
DNA: TGTGCCACCAGTGAACCGCCTACAGATACGCAGTATTTT
CDR3: CATSEPPTDTQYF